This is a list of T cell receptor beta chains from one sample in a study of circulating CD8 cells and anti-PD-1 response in melanoma. TCRdb fed the reads into MiXCR, producing one record per CDR3 protein. The table lists over 450 distinct CDR3 sequences, approximately 6.5% of them singletons. The sequenced sample was CD8+ T cells from PBMCs, obtained at baseline or after one month of anti-PD-1 therapy (not recorded which). These TCRs come from a human donor with melanoma. Both conserved end residues are part of each CDR3. Fields, in order: CDR3 length, V gene, clone size, J gene, D gene, CDR3 DNA, CDR3 protein. D genes are given only for firm matches. Clone size is not always given. Where it is, it says once, few, many or a class for expanded clones.

cdr3_length: 13; v_call: TRBV19; clone_size: large; j_call: TRBJ2-1; d_call: NA; cdr3_nt: TGTGCCAGTAGTACGGCAAGGTACAATGAGCAGTTCTTC; cdr3_aa: CASSTARYNEQFF
cdr3_length: 15; v_call: TRBV29-1; clone_size: medium-sized; j_call: TRBJ2-1; d_call: TRBD2; cdr3_nt: TGCAGCGTTGAAGGGGGGGGTGTGTTGTACAATGAGCAGTTCTTC; cdr3_aa: CSVEGGGVLYNEQFF
cdr3_length: 14; v_call: TRBV4-1; clone_size: large; j_call: TRBJ1-1; d_call: NA; cdr3_nt: TGCGCCAGCAGCCAAGATTACTACGGCGGGAAGGAGTCCTTT; cdr3_aa: CASSQDYYGGKESF
cdr3_length: 14; v_call: TRBV19; clone_size: NA; j_call: TRBJ1-1; d_call: NA; cdr3_nt: TGTGCCAGTAGTAAGAACCCCCTGAACACTGAAGCTTTCTTT; cdr3_aa: CASSKNPLNTEAFF
cdr3_length: 12; v_call: TRBV2; clone_size: large; j_call: TRBJ1-2; d_call: NA; cdr3_nt: TGTGCCAGCTTAGGACAGAACTATGGCTACACCTTC; cdr3_aa: CASLGQNYGYTF
cdr3_length: 14; v_call: TRBV12-3/TRBV12-4; clone_size: medium-sized; j_call: TRBJ2-2; d_call: TRBD2; cdr3_nt: TGTGCCAGCAGATCCGGGACTAGAACCGGGGAGCTGTTTTTT; cdr3_aa: CASRSGTRTGELFF
cdr3_length: 15; v_call: TRBV19; clone_size: large; j_call: TRBJ1-2; d_call: NA; cdr3_nt: TGTGCCAGTAGTATAGGGGGCGCATTTCCATATGGCTACACCTTC; cdr3_aa: CASSIGGAFPYGYTF
cdr3_length: 14; v_call: TRBV6-2/TRBV6-3; clone_size: medium-sized; j_call: TRBJ2-3; d_call: TRBD2; cdr3_nt: TGTGCCGGTTCCCCTAGCGGGGGGACAGATACGCAGTATTTT; cdr3_aa: CAGSPSGGTDTQYF
cdr3_length: 12; v_call: TRBV27; clone_size: NA; j_call: TRBJ2-1; d_call: NA; cdr3_nt: TGTGCCAGCCGTGACGGCTACAATGAGCAGTTCTTC; cdr3_aa: CASRDGYNEQFF
cdr3_length: 16; v_call: TRBV11-2; clone_size: NA; j_call: TRBJ2-3; d_call: NA; cdr3_nt: TGTGCCAGCAGCTTAGGGCCGGGGGACAGCACAGATACGCAGTATTTT; cdr3_aa: CASSLGPGDSTDTQYF
cdr3_length: 14; v_call: TRBV16; clone_size: medium-sized; j_call: TRBJ1-1; d_call: NA; cdr3_nt: TGTGCCAGCAGCCAATCGGTGGGGAGCACTGAAGCTTTCTTT; cdr3_aa: CASSQSVGSTEAFF
cdr3_length: 13; v_call: TRBV7-9; clone_size: NA; j_call: TRBJ2-7; d_call: NA; cdr3_nt: TGTGCCAGCAGCTTGGACGTCGAGAACGAGCAGTACTTC; cdr3_aa: CASSLDVENEQYF
cdr3_length: 15; v_call: TRBV9; clone_size: NA; j_call: TRBJ2-4; d_call: TRBD2; cdr3_nt: TGTGCCAGCAGCCCCTATAGTACGGGGGGAAACATTCAGTACTTC; cdr3_aa: CASSPYSTGGNIQYF
cdr3_length: 15; v_call: TRBV7-3; clone_size: large; j_call: TRBJ2-7; d_call: NA; cdr3_nt: TGTGCCAGCAGCTTAACCCCTAGCTCCTACTACGAGCAGTACTTC; cdr3_aa: CASSLTPSSYYEQYF
cdr3_length: 14; v_call: TRBV4-2; clone_size: large; j_call: TRBJ2-5; d_call: NA; cdr3_nt: TGTGCCAGCAGCCAAGATGAGACGCAGTGGACCCAGTACTTC; cdr3_aa: CASSQDETQWTQYF
cdr3_length: 15; v_call: TRBV30; clone_size: large; j_call: TRBJ2-7; d_call: NA; cdr3_nt: TGTGCCTGGAGCACAGGGTACGGCCAAAAGTACGAGCAGTACTTC; cdr3_aa: CAWSTGYGQKYEQYF
cdr3_length: 12; v_call: TRBV27; clone_size: NA; j_call: TRBJ1-4; d_call: NA; cdr3_nt: TGTGCCAGCAGTTCGCTTCAGGGGCGACTGTTTTTT; cdr3_aa: CASSSLQGRLFF
cdr3_length: 12; v_call: TRBV29-1; clone_size: medium-sized; j_call: TRBJ2-7; d_call: NA; cdr3_nt: TGCAGCGTTGATGGGGGGGCCGACGAGCAGTACTTC; cdr3_aa: CSVDGGADEQYF
cdr3_length: 14; v_call: TRBV7-3; clone_size: medium-sized; j_call: TRBJ2-3; d_call: NA; cdr3_nt: TGTGCCAGCAGCTTAATGGGGGGCACAGATACGCAGTATTTT; cdr3_aa: CASSLMGGTDTQYF
cdr3_length: 15; v_call: TRBV3-1; clone_size: medium-sized; j_call: TRBJ2-3; d_call: TRBD2; cdr3_nt: TGTGCCAGCAGCCAGCTAGCGGGGGCCACAGATACGCAGTATTTT; cdr3_aa: CASSQLAGATDTQYF
cdr3_length: 16; v_call: TRBV27; clone_size: large; j_call: TRBJ2-7; d_call: NA; cdr3_nt: TGTGCCAGCAGCCCTGACCAGACTAGTTCCTACTACGAGCAGTACTTC; cdr3_aa: CASSPDQTSSYYEQYF
cdr3_length: 16; v_call: TRBV25-1; clone_size: medium-sized; j_call: TRBJ2-2; d_call: NA; cdr3_nt: TGTGCCAGCAGTGGCCCGCCGAGAGCCAACACCGGGGAGCTGTTTTTT; cdr3_aa: CASSGPPRANTGELFF
cdr3_length: 15; v_call: TRBV14; clone_size: hyperexpanded; j_call: TRBJ2-3; d_call: NA; cdr3_nt: TGTGCCAGCAGCCCGGGAGCGGCGAACACAGATACGCAGTATTTT; cdr3_aa: CASSPGAANTDTQYF
cdr3_length: 13; v_call: TRBV19; clone_size: few; j_call: TRBJ2-1; d_call: NA; cdr3_nt: TGTGCCAGTACCTCAGACCCCACCAATGAGCAGTTCTTC; cdr3_aa: CASTSDPTNEQFF
cdr3_length: 13; v_call: TRBV19; clone_size: hyperexpanded; j_call: TRBJ2-1; d_call: NA; cdr3_nt: TGTGCCAGTAGTATAGTGCAGAACAATGAGCAGTTCTTC; cdr3_aa: CASSIVQNNEQFF
cdr3_length: 14; v_call: TRBV2; clone_size: large; j_call: TRBJ1-5; d_call: NA; cdr3_nt: TGTGCCAGCAGTGAAGCGCGCGGGTATCAGCCCCAGCATTTT; cdr3_aa: CASSEARGYQPQHF
cdr3_length: 13; v_call: TRBV30; clone_size: NA; j_call: TRBJ2-7; d_call: TRBD1; cdr3_nt: TGTGCCTGGAGCTACAGGGGGCTGTACGAGCAGTACTTC; cdr3_aa: CAWSYRGLYEQYF
cdr3_length: 14; v_call: TRBV27; clone_size: large; j_call: TRBJ2-3; d_call: TRBD2; cdr3_nt: TGTGCCAGCGCCCTAGCGGGGGGTTCAGATACGCAGTATTTT; cdr3_aa: CASALAGGSDTQYF
cdr3_length: 13; v_call: TRBV5-1; clone_size: NA; j_call: TRBJ2-2; d_call: NA; cdr3_nt: TGCGCCAGCAGCCCGGGTCTCACCGGGGAGCTGTTTTTT; cdr3_aa: CASSPGLTGELFF
cdr3_length: 12; v_call: TRBV6-1; clone_size: large; j_call: TRBJ2-2; d_call: NA; cdr3_nt: TGTGCCAGCAGAGCAGGGTCCGGGGAGCTGTTTTTT; cdr3_aa: CASRAGSGELFF
cdr3_length: 14; v_call: TRBV27; clone_size: large; j_call: TRBJ1-1; d_call: TRBD1; cdr3_nt: TGTGCCAGCAGTCCCCAGGGGGGGAGTACTGAAGCTTTCTTT; cdr3_aa: CASSPQGGSTEAFF
cdr3_length: 14; v_call: TRBV27; clone_size: large; j_call: TRBJ1-2; d_call: TRBD1; cdr3_nt: TGTGCCAGCAGCCAGGGGGGACAAAACTATGGCTACACCTTC; cdr3_aa: CASSQGGQNYGYTF
cdr3_length: 16; v_call: TRBV2; clone_size: NA; j_call: TRBJ2-2; d_call: NA; cdr3_nt: TGTGCCAGCAGCCCGGACTGGGGGCAAAGAGACGGGGAGCTGTTTTTT; cdr3_aa: CASSPDWGQRDGELFF
cdr3_length: 14; v_call: TRBV2; clone_size: NA; j_call: TRBJ2-7; d_call: NA; cdr3_nt: TGTGCCAGCAGTGAGGGATCGAGCTCCTACGAGCAGTACTTC; cdr3_aa: CASSEGSSSYEQYF
cdr3_length: 13; v_call: TRBV7-8; clone_size: large; j_call: TRBJ2-3; d_call: NA; cdr3_nt: TGTGCCAGCAGCTTGCCGAGCACAGATACGCAGTATTTT; cdr3_aa: CASSLPSTDTQYF
cdr3_length: 14; v_call: TRBV30; clone_size: few; j_call: TRBJ1-5; d_call: NA; cdr3_nt: TGTGCCTGGAGTGTGGGGGAGAGCAATCAGCCCCAGCATTTT; cdr3_aa: CAWSVGESNQPQHF
cdr3_length: 13; v_call: TRBV10-3; clone_size: medium-sized; j_call: TRBJ2-5; d_call: NA; cdr3_nt: TGTGCCATCAGTGAGTCGATCGGAGCGACCCAGTACTTC; cdr3_aa: CAISESIGATQYF
cdr3_length: 13; v_call: TRBV19; clone_size: large; j_call: TRBJ1-2; d_call: NA; cdr3_nt: TGTGCCAGTAGACTTGGACAGCCCTATGGCTACACCTTC; cdr3_aa: CASRLGQPYGYTF
cdr3_length: 14; v_call: TRBV20-1; clone_size: large; j_call: TRBJ2-1; d_call: NA; cdr3_nt: TGCAGTGCCCCCCCGCAGAGCTCCTACAATGAGCAGTTCTTC; cdr3_aa: CSAPPQSSYNEQFF
cdr3_length: 13; v_call: TRBV28; clone_size: medium-sized; j_call: TRBJ2-7; d_call: NA; cdr3_nt: TGTGCCAGCAGTTTACCAGGGTACCACGAGCAGTACTTC; cdr3_aa: CASSLPGYHEQYF
cdr3_length: 14; v_call: TRBV5-8; clone_size: medium-sized; j_call: TRBJ2-3; d_call: NA; cdr3_nt: TGTGCCAGCAGCTTGGAGGGTGGGACAGATACGCAGTATTTT; cdr3_aa: CASSLEGGTDTQYF
cdr3_length: 19; v_call: TRBV7-3; clone_size: medium-sized; j_call: TRBJ2-1; d_call: TRBD2; cdr3_nt: TGTGCCAGCAGCTCACCCGTTAGGGATAGCGGGGGGGACTACAATGAGCAGTTCTTC; cdr3_aa: CASSSPVRDSGGDYNEQFF
cdr3_length: 16; v_call: TRBV19; clone_size: large; j_call: TRBJ2-7; d_call: NA; cdr3_nt: TGTGCCAGTAGTATAGATCCCGGGACACCGTTCTACGAGCAGTACTTC; cdr3_aa: CASSIDPGTPFYEQYF
cdr3_length: 12; v_call: TRBV2; clone_size: large; j_call: TRBJ2-7; d_call: NA; cdr3_nt: TGTGCCAGCATCGGGGGAGCGTACGAGCAGTACTTC; cdr3_aa: CASIGGAYEQYF
cdr3_length: 15; v_call: TRBV20-1; clone_size: large; j_call: TRBJ2-3; d_call: TRBD2; cdr3_nt: TGCAGTGCTAGCCCCGGACTAGCGGACACAGATACGCAGTATTTT; cdr3_aa: CSASPGLADTDTQYF
cdr3_length: 12; v_call: TRBV2; clone_size: large; j_call: TRBJ2-5; d_call: NA; cdr3_nt: TGTGCCAGCAGGGAAGGCATGGGTCCTCAGTACTTC; cdr3_aa: CASREGMGPQYF
cdr3_length: 14; v_call: TRBV9; clone_size: large; j_call: TRBJ2-1; d_call: NA; cdr3_nt: TGTGCCAGCAGCGTAGACCAAATAAGGAATGAGCAGTTCTTC; cdr3_aa: CASSVDQIRNEQFF
cdr3_length: 14; v_call: TRBV30; clone_size: large; j_call: TRBJ2-7; d_call: NA; cdr3_nt: TGTGCCTGGAGCAGGGGGGGACCCGTCTACGAGCAGTACTTC; cdr3_aa: CAWSRGGPVYEQYF
cdr3_length: 14; v_call: TRBV19; clone_size: large; j_call: TRBJ2-2; d_call: NA; cdr3_nt: TGTGCCAGTAGTATAGGACCAAACACCGGGGAGCTGTTTTTT; cdr3_aa: CASSIGPNTGELFF
cdr3_length: 13; v_call: TRBV20-1; clone_size: large; j_call: TRBJ2-7; d_call: TRBD1; cdr3_nt: TGCAGTGCTAGAGGACAGGGATCCTACGAGCAGTACTTC; cdr3_aa: CSARGQGSYEQYF
cdr3_length: 15; v_call: TRBV5-6; clone_size: NA; j_call: TRBJ1-2; d_call: TRBD1; cdr3_nt: TGTGCCAGCAGCTTGGTCGGGACAGGGGCCGGTGGCTACACCTTC; cdr3_aa: CASSLVGTGAGGYTF
cdr3_length: 17; v_call: TRBV30; clone_size: medium-sized; j_call: TRBJ2-2; d_call: NA; cdr3_nt: TGTGCCTGGAGTTCACTACCAGGCTCCGAGGGGTCCGGGGAGCTGTTTTTT; cdr3_aa: CAWSSLPGSEGSGELFF
cdr3_length: 15; v_call: TRBV12-3/TRBV12-4; clone_size: few; j_call: TRBJ2-3; d_call: NA; cdr3_nt: TGTGCCAGCAGCCGGGGGGCGGGGAGCACAGATACGCAGTATTTT; cdr3_aa: CASSRGAGSTDTQYF
cdr3_length: 15; v_call: TRBV4-3; clone_size: large; j_call: TRBJ2-5; d_call: NA; cdr3_nt: TGCGCCAGCAGCCACCACAGGGAGGGTCAAGAGACCCAGTACTTC; cdr3_aa: CASSHHREGQETQYF
cdr3_length: 15; v_call: TRBV7-2; clone_size: few; j_call: TRBJ2-2; d_call: NA; cdr3_nt: TGTGCCAGCAGCGCCGTCTGGGGTGGAGCCGGGGAGCTGTTTTTT; cdr3_aa: CASSAVWGGAGELFF
cdr3_length: 14; v_call: TRBV30; clone_size: medium-sized; j_call: TRBJ2-1; d_call: NA; cdr3_nt: TGTGCCGGAGCAGCGGGTAGCTCCTACAATGAGCAGTTCTTC; cdr3_aa: CAGAAGSSYNEQFF
cdr3_length: 14; v_call: TRBV10-3; clone_size: NA; j_call: TRBJ2-1; d_call: NA; cdr3_nt: TGTGCCATCAGTGACGACCTAACAGGGATCTCGCAGTTCTTC; cdr3_aa: CAISDDLTGISQFF